Presented here are 16 T cell receptor beta chains from one specimen sequenced in a study of T cells in localized non-small cell lung cancer (dated by TCRdb to between 2020 and 2021). The library was made by the immunoSEQ multiplex PCR assay. TCRdb obtained this table from immuneACCESS and retained in-frame rearrangements with V and J assigned. These tables miss some clones; where compared with another copy, unresolved V genes account for less than half of the shortfall, and the remainder is unexplained. The sample includes fewer than 4,500 clones, with approximately 42% observed a single time. The ten biggest clones cover around 16% of the sample. Here the sequenced sample was lung tumor tissue, taken before any cancer treatment. These receptors were obtained from a male donor aged 60 or over with stage I lung adenocarcinoma.

The chain joins TRBV18 to TRBJ1-6, with 7 bases aligning to TRBD1. V gave up 0 bases and J gave up 10 bases; unmatched junction bases: 9. The CDR3 is 16 residues long. CDR1 is KGHSH, CDR2 LQKENI, per germline. CDR3 nucleotides: TGTGCCAGCTCACCACCGGGAGGGGGCCGGGAATCACCCCTCCACTTT. It yields the protein CASSPPGGGRESPLHF.

This clone was seen only a few times. The rearrangement uses TRBV28 and TRBJ2-7; TRBD1 matches at 9 bases. Germline V gives CDR1 MDHEN, CDR2 SYDVKM. The CDR3 length is 13 residues. V was pared by 8 bases and J by 7 bases, with 9 bases of the junction left unmatched. CDR3 coding DNA: TGTGCCAGCCCCCGACAGGGGGTCTCGGAGCAGTACTTC. This gives the protein CASPRQGVSEQYF.

The genes are TRBV28 and TRBJ2-4; weak D call: TRBD1 (5 bases). V gave up 6 bases and J gave up 0 bases, with 24 bases separating them. The CDR3 spans 19 residues. CDR1 is MDHEN, CDR2 SYDVKM, per germline. CDR3 sequence reads: CASSESPLQQELAKNIQYF. The CDR3 DNA is TGTGCCAGCAGCGAATCCCCCCTCCAACAGGAGCTAGCCAAAAACATTCAGTACTTC. The whole variable domain, filled in from reference TRBV28 and TRBJ2-4, reads DVKVTQSSRYLVKRTGEKVFLECVQDMDHENMFWYRQDPGLGLRLIYFSYDVKMKEKGDIPEGYSVSREKKERFSLILESASTNQTSMYLCASSESPLQQELAKNIQYFGAGTRLSVL.

There are a few counts of this clone. The chain uses TRBV2 and TRBJ2-3; D might be TRBD2 (7 bases). This CDR3 has 15 residues. Deletions cut 7 bases from V and 2 bases from J, with 16 bases between. CDR1 SNHLY and CDR2 FYNNEI come from the germline V gene. The CDR3 nucleotides are TGTGCCAGCAAGCGGGACACCCTGAACACAGATACGCAGTATTTT. It specifies CASKRDTLNTDTQYF.

This sequence joins TRBV18 and TRBJ1-2, with no clear D. The V end was cut by 3 bases, the J end by 8 bases, with 13 bases between. Germline V lookup: CDR1 KGHSH, CDR2 LQKENI. This CDR3 is built from 13 residues. CDR3 nucleotides: TGTGCCAGCTCACCTTCCCCAGAAGAGGGCTACACCTTC. It encodes CASSPSPEEGYTF.

This clone is categorized as medium-sized. The V and J genes are TRBV11-3 and TRBJ2-5; D is uncertain. Germline assignment: CDR1 SGHNT and CDR2 YENEEA. The CDR3 covers 14 residues. Between the trimmed V and J ends, which lost 2 bases and 0 bases, there was a span of 7 bases. The CDR3 region is CASSLRTDQETQYF. CDR3 DNA sequence: TGTGCCAGCAGCTTAAGGACGGACCAAGAGACCCAGTACTTC.

The gene calls are TRBV30 and TRBJ1-2; D possibly corresponds to TRBD1 (5 bases). This CDR3 spans 12 amino acids. V was trimmed by 2 bases and J by 10 bases, leaving 14 bases between them. CDR1 GTSNPN and CDR2 SVGIG come from the germline V gene (reference sequence). The CDR3 nucleotides read TGTGCCTGGAGTTCCGACCAGGGCTCCTACACCTTC. Its protein product is CAWSSDQGSYTF.

The chain combines TRBV18 with TRBJ2-7; 11 bases align to TRBD2. CDR3 length: 15 residues. Germline V gives CDR1 KGHSH, CDR2 LQKENI. Trimming cost V 6 bases and J 3 bases; bases outside gene matches: 7. CDR3 bases: TGTGCCAGCTCTCTTTCCGGGACTAGCGGCTACGAGCAGTACTTC. This translates into CASSLSGTSGYEQYF.

The V call is TRBV6-8, the J call TRBJ2-3; TRBD2 might be the D (5 bases). Looked up from germline, CDR1 is MNHGY and CDR2 is SAAAGT. The CDR3 contains 12 residues. V lost 8 bases and J 5 bases, leaving 11 bases between the germline ends. The CDR3: CASRGSLDTQYF. The CDR3, as DNA: TGTGCCAGCCGGGGATCCTTAGATACGCAGTATTTT.

In its sample, this clone was seen a few times. V is TRBV6-8 and J is TRBJ2-1; D is uncertain. With 2 bases removed from V and 9 bases from J, the gap between germline ends came to 8 bases. This CDR3 region has 12 residues. From germline, CDR1 is MNHGY and CDR2 SAAAGT. CDR3 residues: CASSYGVGEQFF. Written as DNA, the CDR3 is TGTGCCAGCAGTTACGGGGTCGGTGAGCAGTTCTTC.

The rearrangement uses TRBV5-1 and TRBJ2-2, with 7 bases aligning to TRBD1. The CDR3 has 15 amino acids. J lost 1 base, V lost 0 bases, and 0 bases had no gene match. The V gene's germline CDR1 is SGHRS and CDR2 YFSETQ. CDR3 bases: TGCGCCAGCAGCTTGGGGACAGGGAACACCGGGGAGCTGTTTTTT. Translated, it gives CASSLGTGNTGELFF.

This clone has a handful of counts. A junction end diverges from the germline sequence, so it may reflect a read error. The DNA of the CDR3 is TGTGCCAGCAGTTACTCGGGGGAAGGGGAGCAGTTCTTC. Translated: CASSYSGEGEQFF. The gene calls are TRBV6-4 and TRBJ2-1; possibly TRBD2 for D (6 bases). The CDR3 has 13 amino acids. Germline CDR1 MRHNA, CDR2 SNTAGT.

V and J are TRBV18 and TRBJ2-7, with D unclear. The CDR3 has 13 residues. Trimming pared 5 bases from V and 5 bases from J, leaving 13 bases between. Per the germline V gene, CDR1 is KGHSH and CDR2 is LQKENI. The CDR3 coding sequence is TGTGCCAGCTCATACCAGAACTACGACGAGCAGTACTTC. Its protein product is CASSYQNYDEQYF.

The chain couples TRBV11-3 to TRBJ2-5; 7 bases fit TRBD2. Trimming took 4 bases from V and 7 from J; bases not matched to a gene: 12. The CDR3 spans 15 residues. The germline V gene has CDR1 SGHNT and CDR2 YENEEA. The CDR3 DNA is TGTGCCAGCAGCTACAGCGGGGAGCCCCTTGGGACCCAGTACTTC. Translating gives CASSYSGEPLGTQYF.

This clone was seen only a few times. V is TRBV7-8 and J is TRBJ2-7; the D gene is possibly TRBD2 (6 bases). The germline V gene has CDR1 SGHVS and CDR2 FQNEAQ. The ends were cut back, 3 bases at V and 5 bases at J, with 11 bases in the middle. The length of the CDR3 is 13 residues. CDR3 DNA: TGTGCCAGCAGCTTTCAGGGACTTAACGAGCAGTACTTC. Amino acid sequence: CASSFQGLNEQYF. The full variable domain, its missing parts supplied by reference TRBV7-8 and TRBJ2-7, is GAGVSQSPRYKVAKRGQDVALRCDPISGHVSLFWYQQALGQGPEFLTYFQNEAQLDKSGLPSDRFFAERPEGSVSTLKIQRTQQEDSAVYLCASSFQGLNEQYFGPGTRLTVT.

The table lists this clone with a few counts. The genes are TRBV6-8 and TRBJ2-1; perhaps TRBD1 as D (6 bases). Germline CDR1 MNHGY, CDR2 SAAAGT. CDR3 length equals 14 residues. Trimming removed 4 bases from V and 7 bases from J, with 14 bases in between. The CDR3 sequence is CASSSSGDWNEQFF. The CDR3 region has the DNA TGTGCCAGCAGTTCCTCAGGGGATTGGAATGAGCAGTTCTTC.